This T cell receptor (beta chain) was identified during a study of blood T cells in healthy people across ages (dated by TCRdb to 2014 to 2015). In the study overall: In model experiments, template switching captured about one uniquely barcoded TCR beta cDNA molecule for every two T cells. Age-related changes in TCR beta repertoire diversity were measured in the study by deep sequencing normalized with unique cDNA molecular identifiers. Four age groups were formed from the donors: young (average approximately 17 years), middle-aged (more than 35), aged (roughly 59) and long-lived (approximately 80). To avoid experimental bias, donors of different ages were distributed randomly across sequencing lanes. Two additional independent replicas of 1 million unique cDNA reads from the same blood draw were analyzed for two donors (one aged 18 to 30 and one aged 80 or older). The study at large found these results: Bulk unsorted PBMC profiling prevented conclusive comparison of naive and antigen-experienced compartments. Because the CMV infection status of the donors was unknown, age-related changes in expanded clonotypes may potentially have been confounded. The percentage of naive T cells measured by flow cytometry correlated strongly with observed TCR beta diversity. Observed TCR beta diversity per million T cells fell roughly linearly with age, and a significant reduction was already apparent by age roughly 40. Estimates of total diversity based on one million sequenced T cells were considered lower bounds and underestimates. Compared with the aged group, the long-lived group had more naive CD4+ T cells, fewer expanded clones and increased TCR diversity, a pattern suggesting age selection.

The CDR3 runs 17 residues from the cysteine to the phenylalanine. The DNA shown is the 51-base CDR3, in frame from base 1. CDR1 and CDR2 are read off the germline V gene as SGHRS and YFSETQ. Between the V and J ends, shortened by 0 bases and 0 bases respectively, the junction contains 12 bases. Systemically healthy Caucasian individuals from Russia, 39 in total and aged roughly 6 to 100 years, were included as donors. Each donor gave ten milliliters of peripheral blood, collected into EDTA-treated Vacutainer tubes. Ficoll-Paque density-gradient centrifugation was used to isolate PBMCs, with at least 6 million per sample. Trizol reagent was used to extract total RNA from the PBMCs, yielding at least 6 micrograms per sample. For every donor, an aliquot of PBMCs went through flow cytometry to measure the percentages of naive CD45RAhigh/CD27high T cells. Of note for this clonotype: The target of this receptor is not known. Per-nucleotide qualities are absent, and no much larger clonotype sits a single base away.

Library prep was done by 5' RACE. The reads were generated on an Illumina HiSeq 2500. A second roughly 7 to 11 cycle PCR used a sample-barcoded 5' primer and a J-beta primer mix. A template-switch 5' adaptor carrying 12 random nucleotides introduced a unique molecular identifier onto each TCR beta cDNA molecule. Each sample yielded at least 3 million CDR3-containing paired-end reads. First-strand cDNA synthesis was performed from all RNA using the Mint cDNA synthesis kit, with priming by a TRBC-specific oligonucleotide. All cDNA was treated with uracil-DNA glycosylase and then went through a first 18-cycle PCR with the universal primers M1SS and BC2_uni_R. Turning to the authors' computational methods: Normalization of each sample was performed by random selection of 1 million high-quality reads, each carrying a distinct molecular identifier. Reads sharing molecular identifiers were discarded rather than binned into consensus sequences. MiTCR, with a Q25 quality threshold and the strictest error-elimination algorithm, was used for CDR3 identification, clonotype clustering and error correction. Lower-bound total TCR beta diversity was estimated with a nonparametric unseen species model using Euler transformation. TCRdb itself trimmed the public reads at Q25 with fastp, ran MiXCR and retained productive beta chains. CDR3 protein duplicates are merged, each entry listing the most common genes and DNA. These V and J calls are TCRdb output, not the study's own analysis. For this sample the table gives some 1.5 million distinct CDR3 sequences, of which 28% were detected only once. The ten largest clonotypes hold 7.7% of the sample.

Specimen: blood. This receptor chain uses TRBV5-1 and TRBJ2-2, with the D segment identity uncertain. The TCR comes from a woman younger than 45 in good health. CDR3 protein: CASSLAVGSSNTGELFF. The DNA sequence reads TGCGCCAGCAGCTTGGCCGTGGGATCCTCGAACACCGGGGAGCTGTTTTTT.